The 8 T cell receptor beta chains in this list originate from one sample, sequenced in a study of T cell responses to AZD1222 COVID-19 vaccine. Sequencing was performed with immunoSEQ multiplex PCR; in TCRdb, only in-frame clones are kept and a portion is missing. This sample carries 160,000 or so clones, about 91% of them seen once, and the ten largest clones take under 2.5%. This specimen consisted of peripheral blood, obtained on day 0 of AZD1222 vaccination. The receptors derive from an adult in good health.

V is TRBV9 and J is TRBJ2-7, with D tentatively TRBD1 or TRBD2 (5 bases each). The CDR3 consists of 17 residues. V lost 0 bases and J lost 2, with 18 bases in between. CDR1 and CDR2 from the germline V gene are SGDLS and YYNGEE. The CDR3 DNA reads TGTGCCAGCAGCGTAGGGGCCACCGGGACGGAGCCCTACGAGCAGTACTTC. This sequence encodes CASSVGATGTEPYEQYF.

The gene calls are TRBV7-9 and TRBJ1-2; the D is unclear. Germline CDR1 SEHNR, CDR2 FQNEAQ (reference sequence). The CDR3 extends over 12 amino acids. Trimming removed 1 base at V and 8 bases at J, with 8 bases between. CDR3 nucleotides: TGTGCCAGCAGCTTAGAACTCGGGGGCTACACCTTC. It specifies CASSLELGGYTF. Full variable domain (remainder filled in from reference TRBV7-9 and TRBJ1-2): DTGVSQNPRHKITKRGQNVTFRCDPISEHNRLYWYRQTLGQGPEFLTYFQNEAQLEKSRLLSDRFSAERPKGSFSTLEIQRTEQGDSAMYLCASSLELGGYTFGSGTRLTVV.

The chain recombines TRBV30 with TRBJ2-5, with D unclear. V was pared by 7 bases and J by 3 bases, with 15 bases between. The CDR3 length is 13 residues. Per germline, CDR1 GTSNPN and CDR2 SVGIG (reference sequence). The CDR3 nucleotides are TGTGCCTCAACCGTTATTGGTGAAGAGACCCAGTACTTC. Its translation: CASTVIGEETQYF.

The chain combines TRBV6-2 or TRBV6-3 with TRBJ2-3, with D possibly being TRBD1 (6 bases). This CDR3 spans 16 amino acids. From germline, CDR1 is MNHEY and CDR2 SVGEGT. V lost 2 bases and J 0 bases, leaving 12 bases between the germline ends. CDR3 nucleotides: TGTGCCAGCAGTTACGGACAGCCCGGGAGCACAGATACGCAGTATTTT. Its protein product is CASSYGQPGSTDTQYF.

The V and J genes are TRBV15 and TRBJ1-5; D unclear. This CDR3 region has 15 residues. Germline CDR1 reads LNHNV; CDR2 reads YYDKDF (reference sequence). Trimming removed 0 bases at V and 4 bases at J, with 10 bases between. This CDR3 is CATSREIGPNQPQHF. DNA of the CDR3: TGTGCCACCAGCAGAGAGATAGGGCCAAATCAGCCCCAGCATTTT.

This chain uses TRBV28 with TRBJ2-5; D unclear. Looked up from germline, CDR1 is MDHEN and CDR2 is SYDVKM. The ends were cut back, 5 bases at V and 5 bases at J, with 18 bases in the middle. The CDR3 loop spans 15 amino acids. As DNA, the CDR3 is TGTGCCAGCAGTGCCCCGGCTTTAAGAGGCGAGACCCAGTACTTC. Translating it yields CASSAPALRGETQYF.

V usage is TRBV19 and J usage is TRBJ2-7; 10 nucleotides line up with TRBD2. V gave up 6 bases and J gave up 2 bases; unmatched junction bases: 13. This CDR3 comprises 17 residues. CDR1 is LNHDA and CDR2 is SQIVND in the germline V gene (reference sequence). The CDR3 DNA reads TGTGCCAGTAGCCTCGCAGTTCTAGCGGGAGTAACCTACGAGCAGTACTTC. Amino acid sequence: CASSLAVLAGVTYEQYF.

The rearrangement links TRBV2 to TRBJ2-7; perhaps TRBD1 as D (6 bases). The CDR3 totals 18 residues. V was clipped by 3 bases and J by 0 bases, with 21 bases between them. Germline values: CDR1 SNHLY, CDR2 FYNNEI. The CDR3 DNA follows: TGTGCCAGCAGTGAGACCCTTGGCGACAGGTTTCTCTCCTACGAGCAGTACTTC. As protein: CASSETLGDRFLSYEQYF.